One T cell receptor beta chain is described in this entry. This clone was found a few times. Its antigen has not been determined. No clone much larger than this one lies a single base away; base qualities are absent. The entry originates in a study of cytomegalovirus exposure and HLA in healthy donors (dated by TCRdb to the late 2010s). Study-level background: An earlier analysis of several hundred of the donors reported more than 250 Gb of sequence data and 117 million unique TCR beta sequences from 150 million to 200 million T cells. An early release covering about 600 HLA-typed donors comprised about 300 gigabases of sequencing data and roughly 85 million unique TCR sequences. Of the 300 to 450 genotyped donors, 75% to 85% were placed in the genetic ancestry cluster associated with self-reported Caucasian donors. The study was designed to test whether signatures of past pathogen exposure could be identified by cataloging public T cell receptors. The study used immunosequencing to profile the T cell repertoires of around 600 subjects and linked those repertoires to cytomegalovirus serostatus. Besides the first cohort of roughly 700 subjects, a separate validation cohort made up of some 110 different subjects was used. To predict cytomegalovirus infection status, the study combined high-throughput TCR immunosequencing, statistical association of individual TCRs with disease status, and machine learning. A later analysis re-analyzed previously published TCR beta repertoires from approximately 670 donors and added high-resolution HLA genotyping to study TCR occurrence patterns. Rather than drawing on any new phenotypic data, the later analysis identified candidate immune exposures from TCR beta sequences and the way those sequences occurred across donors. To decide whether each TCR beta V gene segment behaved as functional or pseudogenic, an earlier analysis of some 600 of the donors relied on high-throughput TCR beta sequencing. Donor age, sex, ethnicity and CMV serostatus were compiled together with the repertoire data. A later genetic analysis used genome-wide SNP genotypes for about 65% of the roughly 700 donors, treating that subset as a discovery cohort. Every discovery cohort repertoire had been produced on one sequencing platform. HLA typing included class I and class II loci at four-digit resolution. Typing coverage varied by locus: 629-630 donors for A, B, C, DRB1 and DQB1; roughly 510 for DQA1; over 600 for DPA1; around 490 for DPB1. Four to six DR-DQ haplotypes were handled as single units for association and clustering, since linkage in the cohort was strong. On average, about 200,000 unique TCR beta nucleotide sequences were sequenced per donor among about 400 genotyped donors of the cohort, with about 17% of those sequences being non-productive. What the work shows at the level of the full study, not this receptor alone: A later analysis reported that several top co-occurrence clusters appeared linked to parvovirus B19, influenza, CMV and Epstein-Barr virus. While some public TCRs were present in many individuals, most TCR sequences turned up only very rarely across donors. Assigning TCR associations to individual alleles was difficult when HLA alleles, especially DR and DQ, strongly co-occurred. In a later genetic analysis, a missense DCLRE1C variant was associated with V-gene and J-gene trimming of TCR beta chains, and the association was replicated in an independent cohort. A later analysis found that HLA-associated TCR beta chains were more clonally expanded and had lower generation probabilities than equally common non-associated chains. The presence/absence analyses assumed that sequencing depth was roughly uniform across donors, and that assumption may not be true. A further reported finding was that TCR beta sequences accurately predicted the HLA-A and HLA-B alleles for most subjects in the first cohort. In this cohort, only TCR beta chains were sequenced, and detectable features were limited by the absence of alpha or paired-chain data. Because counts were too low, some 16 rarely observed V segments, including chromosome 9 orphons, were excluded from the earlier analysis of 587 of the donors. HLA typing was unavailable for some donors at each locus, so association tests used only the typed subset. The only immune exposure information available for the cohort was CMV serostatus. Specific HLA alleles were associated with 15,000 to 20,000 TCR beta sequences at a false discovery rate of 0.05 in a later analysis. A cluster of highly shared sequence variants was judged likely to represent a technical artifact of the sequencing pipeline. In a later analysis, TCR association rates were found to vary across HLA loci, with the most associated TCRs seen for DRB1 alleles and the fewest for HLA-C alleles. In the study, 164 TCR beta chains were listed as associated with cytomegalovirus. According to a later genetic analysis, donors in an Asian-associated ancestry cluster had fewer N-insertions in productive TCRs than the approximately 630-donor mean. A later analysis found that most CMV-associated TCR beta chains appeared HLA-restricted, with HLA associations seemingly driven largely by CMV exposure. Some IMGT-functional V segments, including TRBV6-2 and TRBV6-3, could not be distinguished by the 87-base-pair reads and were therefore excluded. The authors suggested that the approach could potentially be generalized to other disease states and immunological phenotypes. Cytomegalovirus status was reported to be diagnosed by the classifier with high specificity and sensitivity in both the original and validation cohorts. Linkage disequilibrium might explain the correlated functional status among segregating V segments, but an unknown experimental factor could not be ruled out. Three of the identified cytomegalovirus-associated TCR beta chains were confirmed in vitro to be specific for cytomegalovirus antigens. In an earlier analysis of around 600 of the donors, most TCR beta V segments appeared in productive rearrangements about 87% or about 30% of the time, broadly matching IMGT annotations.

Library preparation employed the immunoSEQ multiplex PCR assay. For the multiplex PCR, a mixture combining 60 forward primers for TCR Vbeta segments and 13 reverse primers for TCR Jbeta segments was used. A multiplex PCR assay on genomic DNA amplified the CDR3 region of rearranged TCR beta genes. Amplified TCR beta libraries were sequenced as 87-base-pair reads on the Illumina HiSeq System. In the authors' own workflow: In a later analysis, 80 million or so unique TCR beta chains were counted across the roughly 670 repertoires, and roughly 10 million of these chains were shared by at least two donors. Raw reads were error-corrected and collapsed into unique sequences by a nearest-neighbor algorithm in which closely related sequences were merged to remove PCR and sequencing errors. V, D and J gene segments were assigned by aligning CDR3 sequences to IMGT reference sequences. For a sequence to be retained, a match of at least six nucleotides to both a V gene segment and a J gene segment was required. A rearrangement counted as productive if the CDR3 had no stop codons and remained in frame with V and J, and every other rearrangement counted as non-productive. CDR3 was defined according to IMGT convention as the region running from the second conserved V-encoded cysteine to the conserved J-encoded phenylalanine. In an earlier analysis of 587 of the donors, sequences lacking an unambiguous match to a single V gene segment were excluded. In an earlier analysis of a few hundred of the donors, V segments were called functional above 56.7% productive rearrangements and were called segregating when the between-donor standard deviation exceeded 5%. A statistical classification framework was built to diagnose cytomegalovirus status from the catalog of TCR beta chain sequences. A later analysis assigned V and J genes by comparing TCR nucleotide sequences with IMGT/GENE-DB human TR gene sequences. A later analysis assigned CDR3 sequences and most-parsimonious VDJ recombination scenarios with the TCRdist pipeline. In a later analysis, each TCR beta chain was defined by its CDR3 amino acid sequence together with its V-gene family, and reads without a unique V-gene family were excluded. In a later analysis, around 600 highly shared, low-generation-probability nucleotide sequences were removed to address suspected cross-contamination and a sequencing artifact. For each public chain, a later analysis derived a clonal expansion index from normalized ranks of inferred template counts within each repertoire. In a later analysis, generation probabilities were computed using a VDJ recombination model fitted to out-of-frame rearrangements, and the results were checked against IGoR. In a later analysis, TCR-TCR, TCR-HLA and TCR-CMV co-occurrence was scored with hypergeometric tests, and a repertoire-size bias correction was applied to TCR pairs. False discovery rates were estimated in a later analysis by permuting HLA or CMV assignments 20 times. In a later analysis, co-occurring TCRs were grouped using DBSCAN, and TCRdist sequence similarity was added for clustering within HLA-allele-positive subsets. For co-occurrence clustering, repertoires with fewer than 30,000 or more than 120,000 public chains were excluded, along with roughly 5 repertoires with anomalous nucleotide sharing. TCRdb re-hosts the immuneACCESS table, in-frame sequences only. Its copies lack some clones; in the studies checked, an unresolved V gene accounts for under half of them, and the cause for the rest is not known. V, J and clone size are taken as reported in that table, and D and trimming were inferred from the DNA itself. Here the sample has more than 140,000 clones; roughly 81% occur a single time. Of the sample, around 1.5% falls within the top ten clones.

The trim is 3 bases for V and 10 bases for J, with a gap of 15 bases between the germline ends. The CDR3 runs 13 residues from the cysteine to the phenylalanine. Of the read, only the CDR3 DNA is kept; its 39 bases are in frame from base 1. Sequences SEHNR (CDR1) and FQNEAQ (CDR2) are obtained from the germline V gene (reference sequence). The cohort was made up of approximately 670 healthy bone marrow donors. All cohort members were sampled while nominally healthy, although unrecorded immune exposures were likely present. The donor tested CMV seronegative and was one of the 352 seronegative cohort members. Every donor gave a peripheral blood sample, and the peripheral blood mononuclear cells from that sample were used for TCR beta sequencing. Genomic DNA extraction from the blood cell samples was performed with the Qiagen DNeasy Blood Extraction Kit.

The chain is made from TRBV7-9 and TRBJ1-1; a weak D assignment points to TRBD1 (5 bases agree). The TCR sequence derives from a female donor in good health and CMV-seronegative. Sequencing input: PBMCs. The DNA sequence is as follows: TGTGCCAGCAGCTTCGTGGCGGGAAGGGGAGCTTTCTTT. Its translation is CASSFVAGRGAFF. The CDR3, completed at both ends by the reference TRBV7-9 and TRBJ1-1 genes, gives the full variable domain DTGVSQNPRHKITKRGQNVTFRCDPISEHNRLYWYRQTLGQGPEFLTYFQNEAQLEKSRLLSDRFSAERPKGSFSTLEIQRTEQGDSAMYLCASSFVAGRGAFFGQGTRLTVV.